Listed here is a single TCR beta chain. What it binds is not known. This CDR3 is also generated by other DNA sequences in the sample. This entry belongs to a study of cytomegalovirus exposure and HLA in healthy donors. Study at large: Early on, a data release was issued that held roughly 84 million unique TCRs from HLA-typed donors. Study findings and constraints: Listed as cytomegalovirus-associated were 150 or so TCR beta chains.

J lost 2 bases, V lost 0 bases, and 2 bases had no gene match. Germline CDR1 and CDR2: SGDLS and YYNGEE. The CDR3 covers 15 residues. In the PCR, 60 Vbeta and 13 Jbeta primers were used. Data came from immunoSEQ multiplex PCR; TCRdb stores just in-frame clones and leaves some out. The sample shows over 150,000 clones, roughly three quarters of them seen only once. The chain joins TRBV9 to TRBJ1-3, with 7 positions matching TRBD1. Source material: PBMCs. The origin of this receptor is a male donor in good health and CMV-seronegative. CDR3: CASSVGQGAGNTIYF. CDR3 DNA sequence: TGTGCCAGCAGCGTAGGCCAGGGGGCTGGAAACACCATATATTTT.